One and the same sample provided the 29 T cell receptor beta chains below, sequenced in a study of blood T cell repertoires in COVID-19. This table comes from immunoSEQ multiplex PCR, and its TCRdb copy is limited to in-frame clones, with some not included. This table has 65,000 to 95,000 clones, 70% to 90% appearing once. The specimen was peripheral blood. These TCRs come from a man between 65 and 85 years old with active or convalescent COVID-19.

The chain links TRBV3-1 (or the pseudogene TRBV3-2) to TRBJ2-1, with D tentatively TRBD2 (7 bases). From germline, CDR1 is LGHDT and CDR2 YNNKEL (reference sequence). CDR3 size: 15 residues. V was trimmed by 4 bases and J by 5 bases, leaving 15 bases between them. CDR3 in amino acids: CASSPQWGGDNEQFF. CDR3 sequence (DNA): TGTGCCAGCAGCCCCCAGTGGGGGGGCGACAATGAGCAGTTCTTC.

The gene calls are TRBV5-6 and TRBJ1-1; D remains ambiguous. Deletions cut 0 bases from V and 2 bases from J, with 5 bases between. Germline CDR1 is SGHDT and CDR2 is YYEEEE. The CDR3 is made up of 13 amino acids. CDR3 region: CASSLAFNTEAFF. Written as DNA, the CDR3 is TGTGCCAGCAGCTTGGCCTTCAACACTGAAGCTTTCTTT. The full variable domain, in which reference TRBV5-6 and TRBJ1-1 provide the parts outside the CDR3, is DAGVTQSPTHLIKTRGQQVTLRCSPKSGHDTVSWYQQALGQGPQFIFQYYEEEERQRGNFPDRFSGHQFPNYSSELNVNALLLGDSALYLCASSLAFNTEAFFGQGTRLTVV.

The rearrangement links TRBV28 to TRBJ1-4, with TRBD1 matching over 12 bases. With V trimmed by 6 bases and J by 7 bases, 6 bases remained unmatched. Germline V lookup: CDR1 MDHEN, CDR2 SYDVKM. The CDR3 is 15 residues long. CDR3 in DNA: TGTGCCAGCAGGACGGGACAGGGGGCTTTTGAAAAACTGTTTTTT. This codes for CASRTGQGAFEKLFF.

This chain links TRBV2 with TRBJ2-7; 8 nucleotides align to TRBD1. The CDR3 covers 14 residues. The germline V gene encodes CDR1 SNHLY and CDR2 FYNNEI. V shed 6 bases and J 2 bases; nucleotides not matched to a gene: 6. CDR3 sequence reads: CASSPEQGAYEQYF. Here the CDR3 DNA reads TGTGCCAGCAGCCCGGAACAGGGGGCCTACGAGCAGTACTTC.

In DNA form, the CDR3 reads TGTGCCAGCAGCTTAAACTTAGCGGGGTCTGCGAACACCGGGGAGCTGTTTTTT. Its protein product is CASSLNLAGSANTGELFF. The genes are TRBV7-6 and TRBJ2-2; 8 bases agree with TRBD2. Germline trimming cut 2 bases from V and 0 bases from J; bases unmatched to any gene: 8. Per the germline V gene, CDR1 is SGHVS and CDR2 is FNYEAQ. The CDR3 loop spans 18 amino acids. The whole variable domain, remainder taken from reference TRBV7-6 and TRBJ2-2, is GAGVSQSPRYKVTKRGQDVALRCDPISGHVSLYWYRQALGQGPEFLTYFNYEAQQDKSGLPNDRFSAERPEGSISTLTIQRTEQRDSAMYRCASSLNLAGSANTGELFFGEGSRLTVL.

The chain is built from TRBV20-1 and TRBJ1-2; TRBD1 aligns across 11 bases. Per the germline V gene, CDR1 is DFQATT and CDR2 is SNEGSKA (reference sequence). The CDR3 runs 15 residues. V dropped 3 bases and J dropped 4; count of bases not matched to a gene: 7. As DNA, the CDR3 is TGCAGTGCTAGTCCTCGGACAGGGGGCGTCTATGGCTACACCTTC. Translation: CSASPRTGGVYGYTF.

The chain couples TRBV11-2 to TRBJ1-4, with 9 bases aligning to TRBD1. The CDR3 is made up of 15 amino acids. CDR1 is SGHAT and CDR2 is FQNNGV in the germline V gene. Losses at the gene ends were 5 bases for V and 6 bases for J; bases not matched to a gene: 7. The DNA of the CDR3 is TGTGCCAGCAGCCAGGGACAGGGTTTCTATGAAAAACTGTTTTTT. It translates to CASSQGQGFYEKLFF.

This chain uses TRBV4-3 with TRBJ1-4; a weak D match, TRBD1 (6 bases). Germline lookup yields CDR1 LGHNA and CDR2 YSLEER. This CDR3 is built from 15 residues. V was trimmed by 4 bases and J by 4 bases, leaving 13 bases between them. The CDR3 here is CASSPRGGINEKLFF. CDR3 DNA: TGCGCCAGCAGCCCTAGAGGGGGAATTAATGAAAAACTGTTTTTT.

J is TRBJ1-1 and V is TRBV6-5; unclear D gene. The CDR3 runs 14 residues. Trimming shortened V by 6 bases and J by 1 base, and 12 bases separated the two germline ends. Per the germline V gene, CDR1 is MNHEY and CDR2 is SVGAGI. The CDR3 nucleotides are TGTGCCAGCAGACTTACAGAGAAGAACACTGAAGCTTTCTTT. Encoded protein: CASRLTEKNTEAFF.

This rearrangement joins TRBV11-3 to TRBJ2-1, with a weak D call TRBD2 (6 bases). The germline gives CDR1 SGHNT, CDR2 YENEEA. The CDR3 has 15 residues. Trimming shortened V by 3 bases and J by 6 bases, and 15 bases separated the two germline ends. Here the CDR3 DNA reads TGTGCCAGCAGCTTGGGGGAACGGGAGAGCAATGAGCAGTTCTTC. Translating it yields CASSLGERESNEQFF.

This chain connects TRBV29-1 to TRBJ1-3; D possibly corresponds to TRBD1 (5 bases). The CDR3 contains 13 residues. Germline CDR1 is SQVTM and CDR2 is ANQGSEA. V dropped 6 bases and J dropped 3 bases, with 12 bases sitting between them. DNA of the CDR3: TGCAGCGTGAAACCCAGGGTTGGAAACACCATATATTTT. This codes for CSVKPRVGNTIYF.

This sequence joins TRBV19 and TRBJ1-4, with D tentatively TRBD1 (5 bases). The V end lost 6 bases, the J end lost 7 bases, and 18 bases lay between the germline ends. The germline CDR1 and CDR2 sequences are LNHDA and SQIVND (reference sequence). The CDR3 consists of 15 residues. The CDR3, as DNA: TGTGCCAGTAGGCGGCAGGCCTGGGGGGGTGAAAAACTGTTTTTT. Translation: CASRRQAWGGEKLFF.

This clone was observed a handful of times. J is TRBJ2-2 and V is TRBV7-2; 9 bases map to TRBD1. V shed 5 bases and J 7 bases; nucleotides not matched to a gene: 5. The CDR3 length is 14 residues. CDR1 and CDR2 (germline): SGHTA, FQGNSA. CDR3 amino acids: CASSPRQGGGELFF. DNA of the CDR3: TGTGCCAGCAGCCCCCGACAGGGGGGCGGGGAGCTGTTTTTT.

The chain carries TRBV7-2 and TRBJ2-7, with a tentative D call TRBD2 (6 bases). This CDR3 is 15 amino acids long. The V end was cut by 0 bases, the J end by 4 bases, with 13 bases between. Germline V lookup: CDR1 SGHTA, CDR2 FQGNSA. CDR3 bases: TGTGCCAGCAGCTTAGCGTCCAGCGGGCTTTACGAGCAGTACTTC. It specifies CASSLASSGLYEQYF.

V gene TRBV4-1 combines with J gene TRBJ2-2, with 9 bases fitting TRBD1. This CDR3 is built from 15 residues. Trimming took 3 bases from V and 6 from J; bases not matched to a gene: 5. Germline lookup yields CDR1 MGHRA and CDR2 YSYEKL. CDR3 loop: CASSHGTGTAGELFF. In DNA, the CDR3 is TGCGCCAGCAGCCACGGGACAGGGACCGCCGGGGAGCTGTTTTTT.

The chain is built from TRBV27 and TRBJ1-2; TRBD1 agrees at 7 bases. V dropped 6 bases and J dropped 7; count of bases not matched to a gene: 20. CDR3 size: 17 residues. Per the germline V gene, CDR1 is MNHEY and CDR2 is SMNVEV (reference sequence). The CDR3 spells CASSRIGTAPTEGGYTF. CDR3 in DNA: TGTGCCAGCAGCCGAATCGGGACAGCTCCTACCGAAGGTGGCTACACCTTC.

The CDR3, as DNA: TGCGCCAGCAGCTTGGCGACTAGCGGGCGTAGCACAGATACGCAGTATTTT. It translates to CASSLATSGRSTDTQYF. This chain links TRBV5-1 with TRBJ2-3; 10 positions match TRBD2. The CDR3 loop spans 17 amino acids. CDR1 and CDR2 from the germline V gene are SGHRS and YFSETQ. J lost 0 bases, V lost 0 bases, and 4 bases had no gene match.

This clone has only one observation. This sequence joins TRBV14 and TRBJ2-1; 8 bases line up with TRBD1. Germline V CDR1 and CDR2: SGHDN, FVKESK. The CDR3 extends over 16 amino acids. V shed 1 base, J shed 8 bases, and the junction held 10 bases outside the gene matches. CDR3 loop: CASSQVGRGRVDEQFF. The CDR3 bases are TGTGCCAGCAGCCAAGTCGGCAGGGGGCGCGTCGATGAGCAGTTCTTC.

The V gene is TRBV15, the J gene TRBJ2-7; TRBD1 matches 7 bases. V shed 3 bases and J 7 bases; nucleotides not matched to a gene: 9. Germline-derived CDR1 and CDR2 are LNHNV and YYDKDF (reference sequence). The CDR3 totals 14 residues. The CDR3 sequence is CATSRGDSGREQYF. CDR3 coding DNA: TGTGCCACCAGCAGGGGGGACAGCGGTCGGGAGCAGTACTTC.

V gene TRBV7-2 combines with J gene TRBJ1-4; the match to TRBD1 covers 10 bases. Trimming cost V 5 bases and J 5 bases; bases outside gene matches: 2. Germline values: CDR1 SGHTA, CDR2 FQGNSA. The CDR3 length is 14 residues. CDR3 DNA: TGTGCCAGCAGCCAGGACAGGGGGAATGAAAAACTGTTTTTT. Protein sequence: CASSQDRGNEKLFF.

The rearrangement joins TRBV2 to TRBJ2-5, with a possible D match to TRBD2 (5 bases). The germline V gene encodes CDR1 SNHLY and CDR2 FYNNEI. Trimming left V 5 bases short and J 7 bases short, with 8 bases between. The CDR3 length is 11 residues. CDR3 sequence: CASSPRGTQYF. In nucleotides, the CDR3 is TGTGCCAGCAGTCCACGGGGGACCCAGTACTTC.

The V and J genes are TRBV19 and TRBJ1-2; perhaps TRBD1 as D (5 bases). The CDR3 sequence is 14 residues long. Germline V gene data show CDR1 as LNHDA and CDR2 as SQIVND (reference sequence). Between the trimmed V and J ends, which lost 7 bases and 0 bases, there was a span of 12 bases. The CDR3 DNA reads TGTGCCAGTACCAGACAGAATACTAACTATGGCTACACCTTC. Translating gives CASTRQNTNYGYTF.

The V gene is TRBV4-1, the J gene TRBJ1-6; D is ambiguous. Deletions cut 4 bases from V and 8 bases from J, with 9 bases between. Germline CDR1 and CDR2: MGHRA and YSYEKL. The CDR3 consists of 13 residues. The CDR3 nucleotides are TGCGCCAGCAGCCTCCAACTCGATTCACCCCTCCACTTT. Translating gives CASSLQLDSPLHF.

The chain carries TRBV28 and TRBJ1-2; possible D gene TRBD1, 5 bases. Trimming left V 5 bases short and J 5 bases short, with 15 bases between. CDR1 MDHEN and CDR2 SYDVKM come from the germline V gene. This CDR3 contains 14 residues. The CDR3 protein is CASSRRGRVYGYTF. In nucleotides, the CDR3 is TGTGCCAGCAGTCGGCGGGGCAGGGTTTATGGCTACACCTTC.

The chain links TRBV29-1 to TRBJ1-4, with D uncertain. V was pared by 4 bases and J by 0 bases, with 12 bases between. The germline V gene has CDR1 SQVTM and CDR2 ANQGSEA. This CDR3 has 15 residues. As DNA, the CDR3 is TGCAGCGTTGGTACGAGATCGGCAACTAATGAAAAACTGTTTTTT. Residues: CSVGTRSATNEKLFF.

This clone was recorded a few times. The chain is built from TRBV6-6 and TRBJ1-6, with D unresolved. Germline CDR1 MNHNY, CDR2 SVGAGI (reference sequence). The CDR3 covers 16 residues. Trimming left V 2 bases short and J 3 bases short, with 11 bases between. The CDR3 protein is CASSYRQVNYNSPLHF. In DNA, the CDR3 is TGTGCCAGCAGTTACCGTCAGGTTAACTATAATTCACCCCTCCACTTT.

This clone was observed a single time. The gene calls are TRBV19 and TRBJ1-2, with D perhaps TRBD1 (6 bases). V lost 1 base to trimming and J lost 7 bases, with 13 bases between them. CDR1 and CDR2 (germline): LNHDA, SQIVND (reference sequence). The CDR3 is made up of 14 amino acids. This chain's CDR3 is CASSIGGNRAGYTF. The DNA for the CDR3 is TGTGCCAGTAGTATAGGCGGTAACAGGGCTGGCTACACCTTC.

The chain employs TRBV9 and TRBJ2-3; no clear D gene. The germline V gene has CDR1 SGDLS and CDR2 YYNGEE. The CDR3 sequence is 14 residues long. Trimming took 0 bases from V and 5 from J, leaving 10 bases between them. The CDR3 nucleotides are TGTGCCAGCAGCGTAGTCCCGTCGGGAGATACGCAGTATTTT. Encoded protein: CASSVVPSGDTQYF.

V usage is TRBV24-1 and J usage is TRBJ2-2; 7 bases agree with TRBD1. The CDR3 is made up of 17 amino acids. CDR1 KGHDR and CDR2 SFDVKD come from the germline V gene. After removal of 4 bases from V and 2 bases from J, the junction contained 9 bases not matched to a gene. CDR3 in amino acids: CATSDSWTGDNTGELFF. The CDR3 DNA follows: TGTGCCACCAGTGACTCATGGACAGGCGATAACACCGGGGAGCTGTTTTTT.